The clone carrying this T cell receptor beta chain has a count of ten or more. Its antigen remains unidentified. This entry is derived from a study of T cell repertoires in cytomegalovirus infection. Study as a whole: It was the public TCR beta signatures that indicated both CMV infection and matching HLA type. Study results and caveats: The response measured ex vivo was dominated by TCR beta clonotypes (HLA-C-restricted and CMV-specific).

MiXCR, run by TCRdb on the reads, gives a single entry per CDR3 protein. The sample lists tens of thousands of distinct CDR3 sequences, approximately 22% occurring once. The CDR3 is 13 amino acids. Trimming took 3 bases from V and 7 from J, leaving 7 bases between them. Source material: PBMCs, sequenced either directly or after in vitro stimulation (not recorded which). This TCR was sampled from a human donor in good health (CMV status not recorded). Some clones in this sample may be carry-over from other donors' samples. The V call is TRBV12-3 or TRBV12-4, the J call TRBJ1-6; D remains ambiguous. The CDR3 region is CASSFWTNSPLHF. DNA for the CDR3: TGTGCCAGCAGTTTCTGGACGAATTCACCCCTCCACTTT.